The T cell receptor beta chain described here comes from a study of blood T cell repertoires in COVID-19. Study summary: Samples taken during acute and convalescent COVID-19 were collected in the United States, Italy and Spain.

Study processing details: How many nucleated cells were present was estimated from reference gene primer amplification. Using immunoSEQ multiplex PCR, the repertoire was profiled, and TCRdb retains in-frame clones only, with some absent. V and J calls and clone size are those listed in that table; D and trimming were worked out from the DNA. In the table there are around 200,000 clones, about 82% of which are singletons. This clone occurred a few times. Germline CDR1 and CDR2: LNHDA and SQIVND (reference sequence). The V gene end was trimmed by 6 bases and the J gene end by 7 bases; junction bases not matched to a gene: 8. The CDR3 runs to 14 residues.

The sequence derives from an elderly woman with acute or convalescent COVID-19. The sample consisted of peripheral blood. The V gene is TRBV19, the J gene TRBJ1-4, with 7 bases aligning to TRBD1. The DNA of the CDR3 is TGTGCCAGTAGCACAGGGGCAACGGGTGAAAAACTGTTTTTT. Its protein is CASSTGATGEKLFF.